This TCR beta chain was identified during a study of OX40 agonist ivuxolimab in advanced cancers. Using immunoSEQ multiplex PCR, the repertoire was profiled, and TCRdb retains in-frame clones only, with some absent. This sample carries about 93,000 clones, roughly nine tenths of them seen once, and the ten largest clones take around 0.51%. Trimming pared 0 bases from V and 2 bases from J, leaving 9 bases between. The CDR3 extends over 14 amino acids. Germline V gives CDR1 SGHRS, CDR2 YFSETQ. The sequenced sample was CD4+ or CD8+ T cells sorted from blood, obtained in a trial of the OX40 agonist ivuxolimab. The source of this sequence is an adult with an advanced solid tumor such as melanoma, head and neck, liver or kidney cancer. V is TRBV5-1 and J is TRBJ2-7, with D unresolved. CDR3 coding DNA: TGCGCCAGCAGCTTGGGACTGAGTCCCTACGAGCAGTACTTC. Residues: CASSLGLSPYEQYF.